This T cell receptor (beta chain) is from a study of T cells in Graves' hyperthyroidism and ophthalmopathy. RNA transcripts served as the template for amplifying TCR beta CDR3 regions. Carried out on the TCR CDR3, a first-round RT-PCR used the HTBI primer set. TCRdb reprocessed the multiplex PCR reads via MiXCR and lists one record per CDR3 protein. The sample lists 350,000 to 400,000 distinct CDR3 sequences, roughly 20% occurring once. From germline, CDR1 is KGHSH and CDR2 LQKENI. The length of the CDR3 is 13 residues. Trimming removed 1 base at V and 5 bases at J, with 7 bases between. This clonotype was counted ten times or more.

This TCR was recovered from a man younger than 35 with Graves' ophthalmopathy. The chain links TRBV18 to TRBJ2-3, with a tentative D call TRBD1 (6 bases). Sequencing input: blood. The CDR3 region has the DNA TGTGCCAGCTCACCACTGACAGGAGATACGCAGTATTTT. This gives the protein CASSPLTGDTQYF.